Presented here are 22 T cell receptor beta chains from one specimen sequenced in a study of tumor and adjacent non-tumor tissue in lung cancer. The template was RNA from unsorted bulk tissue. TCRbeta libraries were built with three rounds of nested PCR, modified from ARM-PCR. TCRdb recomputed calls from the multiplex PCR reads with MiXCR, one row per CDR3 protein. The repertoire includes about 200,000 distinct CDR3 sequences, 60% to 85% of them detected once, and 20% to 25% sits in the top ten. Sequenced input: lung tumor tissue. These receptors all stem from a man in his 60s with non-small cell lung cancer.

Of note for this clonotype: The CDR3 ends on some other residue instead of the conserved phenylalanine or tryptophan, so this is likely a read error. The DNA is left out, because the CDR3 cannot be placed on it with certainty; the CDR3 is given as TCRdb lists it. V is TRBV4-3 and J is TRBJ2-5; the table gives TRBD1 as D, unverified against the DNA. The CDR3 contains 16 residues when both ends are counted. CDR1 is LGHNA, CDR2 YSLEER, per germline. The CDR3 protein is CASSQEGTGTQETQYS.

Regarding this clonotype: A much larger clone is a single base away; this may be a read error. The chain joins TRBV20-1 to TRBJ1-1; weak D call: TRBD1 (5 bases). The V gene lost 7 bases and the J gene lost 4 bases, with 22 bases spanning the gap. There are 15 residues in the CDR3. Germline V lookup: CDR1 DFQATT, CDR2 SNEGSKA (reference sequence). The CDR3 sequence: CSVYLRQRLATEAFF. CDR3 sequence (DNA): TGCAGTGTCTACCTTAGACAGAGACTGGCCACTGAAGCTTTCTTT.

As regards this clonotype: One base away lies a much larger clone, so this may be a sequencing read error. The chain's CDR3 is CSASPDRGLYEQYF. Written as DNA, the CDR3 is TGCAGTGCTAGCCCCGACAGAGGGCTCTACGAGCAGTACTTC. The chain employs TRBV20-1 and TRBJ2-7, with D perhaps assigned TRBD1 or TRBD2 (5 bases each). Germline loops: CDR1 DFQATT, CDR2 SNEGSKA (reference sequence). The CDR3 runs to 14 residues. V lost 3 bases to trimming and J lost 3 bases, with 15 bases between them.

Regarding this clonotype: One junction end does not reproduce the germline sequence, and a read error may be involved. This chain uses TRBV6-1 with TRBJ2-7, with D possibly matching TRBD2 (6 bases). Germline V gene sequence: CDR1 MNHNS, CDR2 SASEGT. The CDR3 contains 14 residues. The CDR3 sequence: CASSPPGLSYEHYF. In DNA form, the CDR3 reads TGTGCCAGCAGCCCACCGGGACTCAGCTACGAGCATTACTTC.

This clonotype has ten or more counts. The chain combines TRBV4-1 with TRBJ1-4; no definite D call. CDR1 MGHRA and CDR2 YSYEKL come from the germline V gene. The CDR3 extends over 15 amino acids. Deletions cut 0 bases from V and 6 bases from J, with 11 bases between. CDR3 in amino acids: CASSQDPTGDEKLFF. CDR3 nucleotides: TGCGCCAGCAGCCAAGACCCAACCGGAGATGAAAAACTGTTTTTT.

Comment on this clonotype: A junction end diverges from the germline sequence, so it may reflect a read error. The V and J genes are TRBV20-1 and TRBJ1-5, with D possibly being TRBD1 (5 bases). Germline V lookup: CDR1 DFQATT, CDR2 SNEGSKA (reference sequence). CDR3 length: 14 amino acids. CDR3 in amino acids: CNARGREIKQPQHF. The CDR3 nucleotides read TGCAATGCTAGAGGCAGGGAAATCAAACAGCCCCAGCATTTT.

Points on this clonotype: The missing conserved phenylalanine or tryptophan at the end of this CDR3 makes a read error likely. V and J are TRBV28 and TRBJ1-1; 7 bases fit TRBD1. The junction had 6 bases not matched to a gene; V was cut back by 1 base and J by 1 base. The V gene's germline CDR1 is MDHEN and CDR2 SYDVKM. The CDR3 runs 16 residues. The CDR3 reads CASSLSGGGKNTEAFY. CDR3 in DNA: TGTGCCAGCAGTTTATCAGGGGGAGGGAAGAACACTGAAGCTTTCTAT.

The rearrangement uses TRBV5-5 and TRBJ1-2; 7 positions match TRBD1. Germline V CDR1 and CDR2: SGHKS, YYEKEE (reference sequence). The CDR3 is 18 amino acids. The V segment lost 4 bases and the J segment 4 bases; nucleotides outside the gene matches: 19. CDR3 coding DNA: TGTGCCAGCAGCCCCACTTACACCGACAGGGTAGGAGGCTATGGCTACACCTTC. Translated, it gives CASSPTYTDRVGGYGYTF.

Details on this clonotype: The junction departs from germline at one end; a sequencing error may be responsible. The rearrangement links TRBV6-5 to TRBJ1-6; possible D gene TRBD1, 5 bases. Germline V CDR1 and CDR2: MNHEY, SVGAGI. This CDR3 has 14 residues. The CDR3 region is CASSYGDYNSPLNF. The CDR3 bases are TGTGCCAGCAGTTATGGGGACTATAATTCACCACTCAACTTT.

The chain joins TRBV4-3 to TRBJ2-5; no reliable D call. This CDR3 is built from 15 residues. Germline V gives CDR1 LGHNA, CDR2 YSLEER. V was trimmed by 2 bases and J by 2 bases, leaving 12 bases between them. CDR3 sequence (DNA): TGCGCCAGCAGCCAACATCGAACCGCACAAGAGACCCAGTACTTC. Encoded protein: CASSQHRTAQETQYF.

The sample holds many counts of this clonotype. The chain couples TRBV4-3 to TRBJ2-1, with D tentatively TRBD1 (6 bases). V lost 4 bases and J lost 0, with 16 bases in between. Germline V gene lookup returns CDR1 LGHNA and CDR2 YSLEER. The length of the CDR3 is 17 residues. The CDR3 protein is CASSPVRGSSSYNEQFF. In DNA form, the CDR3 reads TGCGCCAGCAGCCCCGTTAGGGGGAGCAGCTCCTACAATGAGCAGTTCTTC.

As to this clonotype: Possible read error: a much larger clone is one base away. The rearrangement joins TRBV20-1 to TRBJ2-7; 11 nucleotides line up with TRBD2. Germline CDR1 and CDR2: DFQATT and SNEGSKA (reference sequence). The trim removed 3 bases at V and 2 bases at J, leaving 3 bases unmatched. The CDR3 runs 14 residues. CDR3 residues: CSARVTSGAYEQYF. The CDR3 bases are TGCAGTGCTAGGGTGACTAGCGGGGCCTACGAGCAGTACTTC.

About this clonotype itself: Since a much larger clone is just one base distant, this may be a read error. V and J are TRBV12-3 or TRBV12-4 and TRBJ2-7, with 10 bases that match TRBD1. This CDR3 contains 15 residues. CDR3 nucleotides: TGTACCAGCAGTCGATTATGGGACAGGGGCGACGAGCAGTACTTC. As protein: CTSSRLWDRGDEQYF.

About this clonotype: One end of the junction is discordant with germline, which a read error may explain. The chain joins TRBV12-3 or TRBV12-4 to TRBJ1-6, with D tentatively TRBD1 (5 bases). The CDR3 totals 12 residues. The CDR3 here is CASSRDDSSLHF. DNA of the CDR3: TGTGCCAGCAGTAGGGACGATTCATCCCTCCACTTT.

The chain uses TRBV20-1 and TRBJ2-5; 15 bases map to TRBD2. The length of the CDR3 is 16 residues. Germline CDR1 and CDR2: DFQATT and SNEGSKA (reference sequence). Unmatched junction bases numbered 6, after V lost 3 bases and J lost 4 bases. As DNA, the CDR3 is TGCAGTGCTAGTGGGACTAGCGGGGGGATGATAGAGACCCAGTACTTC. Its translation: CSASGTSGGMIETQYF.

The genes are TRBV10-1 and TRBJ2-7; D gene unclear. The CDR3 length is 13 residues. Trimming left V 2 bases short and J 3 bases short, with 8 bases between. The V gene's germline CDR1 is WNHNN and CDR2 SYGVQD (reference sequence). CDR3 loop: CASSEEDDYEQYF. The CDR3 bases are TGCGCCAGCAGTGAGGAGGATGACTACGAGCAGTACTTC.

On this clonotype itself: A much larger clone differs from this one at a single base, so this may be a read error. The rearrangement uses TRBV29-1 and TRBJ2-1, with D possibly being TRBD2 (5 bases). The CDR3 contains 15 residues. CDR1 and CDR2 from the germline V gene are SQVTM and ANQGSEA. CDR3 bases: TGCAGCGTCGATCTGCTAGCTGTCCCCTACAATGAGCAGATCTTC. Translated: CSVDLLAVPYNEQIF.

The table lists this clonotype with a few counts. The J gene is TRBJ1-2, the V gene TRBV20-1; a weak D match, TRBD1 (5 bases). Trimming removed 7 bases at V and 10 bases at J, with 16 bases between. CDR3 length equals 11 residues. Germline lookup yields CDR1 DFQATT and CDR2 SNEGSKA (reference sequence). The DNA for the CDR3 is TGCAGTGTTAGGGGCCGACGGGACTACACCTTC. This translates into CSVRGRRDYTF.

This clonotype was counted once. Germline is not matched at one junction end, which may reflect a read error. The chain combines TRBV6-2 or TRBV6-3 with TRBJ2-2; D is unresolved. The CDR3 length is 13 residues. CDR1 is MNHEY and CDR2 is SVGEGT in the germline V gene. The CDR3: CPSRVGNTGELFF. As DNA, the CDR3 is TGTCCCAGCCGCGTAGGGAACACCGGGGAGCTGTTTTTT.

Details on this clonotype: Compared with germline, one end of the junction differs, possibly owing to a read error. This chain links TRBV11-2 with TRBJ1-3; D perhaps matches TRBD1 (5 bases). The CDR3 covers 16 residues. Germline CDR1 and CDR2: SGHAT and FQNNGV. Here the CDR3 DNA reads TGTACCAGCAGCTTAGACGACAGCTTTCTTGGAAACACTATATATTTT. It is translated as CTSSLDDSFLGNTIYF.

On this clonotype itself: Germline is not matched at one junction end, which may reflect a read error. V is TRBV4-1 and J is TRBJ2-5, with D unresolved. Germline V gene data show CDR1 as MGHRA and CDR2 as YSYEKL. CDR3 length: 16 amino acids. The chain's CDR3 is CASRQGLIGFQETQYF. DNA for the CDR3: TGCGCCAGCAGACAAGGGTTGATCGGCTTCCAAGAGACCCAGTACTTC.

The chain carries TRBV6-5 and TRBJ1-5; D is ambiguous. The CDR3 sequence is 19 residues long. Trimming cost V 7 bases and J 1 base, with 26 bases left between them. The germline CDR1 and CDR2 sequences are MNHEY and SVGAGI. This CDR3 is CASITSVGSVNGSNQPQHF. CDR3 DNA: TGTGCCAGCATCACCAGCGTAGGGTCGGTTAATGGCAGCAATCAGCCCCAGCATTTT.